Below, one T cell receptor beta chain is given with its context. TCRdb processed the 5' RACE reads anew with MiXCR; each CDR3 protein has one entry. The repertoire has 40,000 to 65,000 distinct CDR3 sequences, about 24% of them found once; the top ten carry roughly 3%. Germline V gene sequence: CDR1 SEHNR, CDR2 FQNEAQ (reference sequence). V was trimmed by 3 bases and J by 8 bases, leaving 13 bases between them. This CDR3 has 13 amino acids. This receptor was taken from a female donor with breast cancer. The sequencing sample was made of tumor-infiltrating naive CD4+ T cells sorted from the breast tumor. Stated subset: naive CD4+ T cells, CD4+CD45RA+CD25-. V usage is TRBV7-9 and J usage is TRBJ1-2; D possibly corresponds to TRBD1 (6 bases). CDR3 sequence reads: CASSFQQGLGYTF. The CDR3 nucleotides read TGTGCCAGCAGCTTCCAACAGGGTTTGGGCTACACCTTC.